Listed below are T cell receptor beta chains from one sample, sequenced in a study of T-cell memory formation after mild COVID-19. MiXCR, applied by TCRdb to the 5' RACE reads, yields one record per CDR3 protein. The profile shows some 320,000 distinct CDR3 sequences, over 11% of them singletons. The sample taken for sequencing was PBMCs or a T cell subset sorted from them (not recorded which). The receptor set was obtained from a man aged 18 to 30 who had mild COVID-19 (a few samples of this study predate the infection). Cell type and time point are not known. The CDR3 runs from the conserved cysteine through the conserved F or W. The D gene is left open where the match is weak. For some rows the clone size is stated as once, few or many, or as a class when expanded; others skip it.

len	j_gene	d_gene	abundance	v_gene	CDR3nt	CDR3aa
14	TRBJ2-1	TRBD1	-	TRBV6-5	TGTGCCAGCAGTTACTCGAGAGGGGGCCGGGAGCAGTTCTTC	CASSYSRGGREQFF
17	TRBJ1-6	TRBD1	-	TRBV4-3	TGCGCCAGCAGCCGCACTACAGGGGGCTCCTATAATTCACCCCTCCACTTT	CASSRTTGGSYNSPLHF
14	TRBJ1-4	TRBD1	few	TRBV20-1	TGCAGTGCTAGAGGCCGGGACAGCAATGAAAAACTGTTTTTT	CSARGRDSNEKLFF
13	TRBJ2-5	-	few	TRBV18	TGTGCCAGCTCACCAACGGTTGAAGAGACCCAGTACTTC	CASSPTVEETQYF
18	TRBJ2-2	TRBD1	-	TRBV24-1	TGTGCCACCAGTGATTTCTTGGTAGCGACAGGGGGTCCCGGGGAGCTGTTTTTT	CATSDFLVATGGPGELFF
15	TRBJ2-3	-	few	TRBV5-6	TGTGCCAGCTCATATGGGGGCACTAGCACAGATACGCAGTATTTT	CASSYGGTSTDTQYF
18	TRBJ1-1	TRBD1	few	TRBV7-2	TGTGCCAGCAGTCTAGGCATACCGGGACAGGGGGCTTGGACTGAAGCTTTCTTT	CASSLGIPGQGAWTEAFF
14	TRBJ2-1	TRBD1	-	TRBV4-3	TGCGCCAGCAGCCAAGACAGGGGGCTCGATGAGCAGTTCTTC	CASSQDRGLDEQFF
12	TRBJ1-6	-	few	TRBV6-5	TGTGCCAGCAGTGATTGGGGATCACCCCTCCACTTT	CASSDWGSPLHF
14	TRBJ2-3	-	-	TRBV5-4	TGTGCCAGCAGCTTGGGTGCGGGATCGGGTACGCAGTATTTT	CASSLGAGSGTQYF
14	TRBJ2-1	TRBD2	-	TRBV12-3/TRBV12-4	TGTGCCAGCACCTTCGGACTAGCGGGGAATGAGCAGTTCTTC	CASTFGLAGNEQFF
14	TRBJ2-3	-	-	TRBV7-9	TGTGCCAGCAGCTCAGTCGGGGGCACAGATACGCAGTATTTT	CASSSVGGTDTQYF
14	TRBJ1-1	-	-	TRBV7-9	TGTGCCAGCAGCTTTCAGGGACGGGGCACTGAAGCTTTCTTT	CASSFQGRGTEAFF
14	TRBJ1-1	-	few	TRBV5-6	TGTGCCAGCAGCCCAGGCCCGGGGAGGACTGAAGCTTTCTTT	CASSPGPGRTEAFF
12	TRBJ2-5	-	few	TRBV29-1	TGCAGCGTTGAAAGGGGGAGAGAGACCCAGTACTTC	CSVERGRETQYF
13	TRBJ1-1	-	-	TRBV19	TGTGCCAGTAATCCGACAGCCGTCGCTGAAGCTTTCTTT	CASNPTAVAEAFF
15	TRBJ1-1	-	-	TRBV5-1	TGCGCCAGCAGCTTCACGGGGCATGGGGACACTGAAGCTTTCTTT	CASSFTGHGDTEAFF
14	TRBJ1-6	-	few	TRBV7-2	TGTGCCAGCAGCTTAGCACTAAGGAATTCACCCCTCCACTTT	CASSLALRNSPLHF
12	TRBJ2-1	TRBD1	few	TRBV18	TGTGCCAGCTCGCCAGACAGGGATGAGCAGTTCTTC	CASSPDRDEQFF
17	TRBJ1-5	-	-	TRBV4-2	TGTGCCAGCAGCCAGTTTCTCCCCGGAGGGGGCAATCAGCCCCAGCATTTT	CASSQFLPGGGNQPQHF
13	TRBJ2-3	TRBD1	many	TRBV12-3/TRBV12-4	TGTGCCAGCAGCGACAGGGGGCATGATACGCAGTATTTT	CASSDRGHDTQYF
13	TRBJ1-5	TRBD1	-	TRBV6-1	TGTGCCAGCAGGGGGACAGGGCGGCAGCCCCAGCATTTT	CASRGTGRQPQHF